Listed below are T cell receptor beta chains from one sample, sequenced in a study of T-cell memory formation after mild COVID-19. TCRdb itself ran the 5' RACE reads through MiXCR, one entry per CDR3 protein. The table lists some 150,000 distinct CDR3 sequences, approximately 26% of them singletons. The specimen was PBMCs or a T cell subset sorted from them (not recorded which). The receptors shown here come from an adult woman who had mild COVID-19 (a few samples of this study predate the infection). Cell type and time point are not known. The CDR3 runs from the conserved cysteine through the conserved F or W. A D gene is named only where the DNA matches it firmly. A row's size may be missing; if present it is once, few, many or a size class.

j_gene	len	d_gene	v_gene	abundance	CDR3aa	CDR3nt
TRBJ2-7	15	TRBD1	TRBV27	-	CASSPETGLAYEQYF	TGTGCCAGCAGTCCGGAGACAGGGTTAGCCTACGAGCAGTACTTC
TRBJ2-5	17	-	TRBV4-2	-	CASSLHPLVASQETQYF	TGTGCCAGCAGCCTTCACCCCCTGGTAGCGTCTCAAGAGACCCAGTACTTC
TRBJ2-7	14	-	TRBV5-1	-	CASRRGDFPYEQYF	TGCGCCAGCAGGAGGGGTGATTTCCCCTACGAGCAGTACTTC
TRBJ1-5	12	-	TRBV7-8	-	CATGSGNQPQHF	TGTGCCACAGGGAGTGGCAATCAGCCCCAGCATTTT
TRBJ1-2	12	-	TRBV20-1	medium-sized	CSARVPGDGYTF	TGCAGTGCTAGAGTCCCAGGGGATGGCTACACCTTC
TRBJ1-4	15	TRBD1	TRBV15	-	CATGELDRGNEKLFF	TGTGCCACCGGCGAGTTAGACAGGGGGAATGAAAAACTGTTTTTT
TRBJ1-2	14	-	TRBV29-1	few	CSVEGVAGDYGYTF	TGCAGCGTTGAAGGGGTTGCAGGGGACTATGGCTACACCTTC
TRBJ2-7	15	-	TRBV14	few	CASSHFANYSYEQYF	TGTGCCAGCAGCCATTTTGCGAACTACTCCTACGAGCAGTACTTC
TRBJ2-7	14	TRBD1	TRBV12-3/TRBV12-4	few	CASSPGTGGNEQYF	TGTGCCAGCAGCCCCGGGACAGGGGGTAACGAGCAGTACTTC
TRBJ2-7	14	TRBD2	TRBV28	-	CASSYAGGSYEQYF	TGTGCCAGCAGTTATGCGGGAGGATCTTACGAGCAGTACTTC
TRBJ2-1	13	-	TRBV20-1	few	CSAQRPNYNEQFF	TGCAGTGCACAGCGGCCCAACTACAATGAGCAGTTCTTC
TRBJ2-7	17	-	TRBV7-9	-	CASSLGPRGEVSFEQYF	TGTGCCAGCAGCTTAGGTCCCAGGGGAGAAGTCAGTTTCGAGCAGTACTTC
TRBJ2-5	16	TRBD2	TRBV4-1	-	CASSQVTSGGQETQYF	TGCGCCAGCAGCCAAGTGACTAGCGGGGGACAAGAGACCCAGTACTTC
TRBJ1-4	14	-	TRBV7-9	-	CASSLGGREEKLFF	TGTGCCAGCAGCCTCGGGGGCCGGGAAGAAAAACTGTTTTTT
TRBJ2-7	14	TRBD1	TRBV7-9	-	CASSSGQGIDEQYF	TGTGCCAGCAGCTCGGGACAGGGTATCGACGAGCAGTACTTC
TRBJ1-1	15	-	TRBV21-1	few	CASSKTSREPTEAFF	TGTGCCAGCAGCAAAACTTCGAGGGAGCCGACTGAAGCTTTCTTT
TRBJ1-2	16	-	TRBV25-1	-	CASSVYGGAGPFGYTF	TGTGCCAGCAGTGTCTACGGGGGCGCCGGGCCTTTCGGCTACACCTTC
TRBJ1-1	13	-	TRBV6-5	few	CASSYSAGTEAFF	TGTGCCAGCAGTTACTCGGCGGGGACTGAAGCTTTCTTT
TRBJ1-2	15	-	TRBV4-3	few	CASSQEETPSYGYTF	TGCGCCAGCAGCCAAGAGGAGACACCGAGCTATGGCTACACCTTC
TRBJ1-2	12	-	TRBV6-5	few	CASSDLSYGYTF	TGTGCCAGCAGTGACTTAAGCTATGGCTACACCTTC
TRBJ1-5	16	-	TRBV15	-	CATSRSGRGGNQPQHF	TGTGCCACCAGCAGATCCGGGCGAGGCGGCAATCAGCCCCAGCATTTT
TRBJ2-5	17	TRBD2	TRBV29-1	few	CSTGFLTSGINQETQYF	TGCAGCACTGGATTCCTGACTAGCGGGATTAATCAAGAGACCCAGTACTTC
TRBJ2-3	19	TRBD1	TRBV7-9	-	CASSPTWDRDDAGTDTQYF	TGTGCCAGCAGCCCCACGTGGGACAGGGACGATGCGGGAACAGATACGCAGTATTTT
TRBJ2-3	17	TRBD2	TRBV7-6	few	CASSLSMAGGGGDTQYF	TGTGCCAGCAGCTTATCAATGGCGGGGGGCGGAGGAGATACGCAGTATTTT
TRBJ2-3	14	-	TRBV6-1	-	CASSGITFTDTQYF	TGTGCCAGCAGCGGGATTACGTTCACAGATACGCAGTATTTT
TRBJ1-3	16	-	TRBV25-1	-	CASTATALPSGNTIYF	TGTGCCAGCACTGCGACAGCCCTTCCATCTGGAAACACCATATATTTT
TRBJ2-7	12	-	TRBV6-2/TRBV6-3	-	CASLAPSYEQYF	TGTGCCAGCCTAGCCCCTTCCTACGAGCAGTACTTC
TRBJ2-1	19	TRBD2	TRBV3-1	-	CASSQPGLTDRVSYNEQFF	TGTGCCAGCAGCCAACCGGGACTAACTGATCGGGTCTCCTACAATGAGCAGTTCTTC
TRBJ2-1	14	-	TRBV9	-	CASSPSSSYNEQFF	TGTGCCAGCAGCCCGTCTAGCTCCTACAATGAGCAGTTCTTC
TRBJ2-4	13	-	TRBV6-5	many	CASTGRTKNIQYF	TGTGCCAGCACAGGGAGAACCAAAAACATTCAGTACTTC
TRBJ2-1	14	-	TRBV24-1	-	CATSDFTGGDEQFF	TGTGCCACCAGTGATTTTACGGGGGGCGATGAGCAGTTCTTC
TRBJ2-5	17	TRBD1	TRBV3-1	few	CASSGDRENLYQETQYF	TGTGCCAGCAGCGGGGACAGAGAAAACCTGTACCAAGAGACCCAGTACTTC
TRBJ2-5	16	TRBD2	TRBV4-1	-	CASSPRTSGIQETQYF	TGCGCCAGCAGCCCGAGGACTAGCGGGATCCAAGAGACCCAGTACTTC
TRBJ2-3	16	TRBD2	TRBV20-1	few	CSADTSGGRAFGTQYF	TGCAGTGCAGACACTAGCGGGGGGAGGGCCTTTGGTACGCAGTATTTT
TRBJ2-7	14	-	TRBV6-5	few	CASSYSLQAGEQYF	TGTGCCAGCAGTTACTCGTTACAGGCCGGCGAGCAGTACTTC
TRBJ2-3	15	-	TRBV7-6	-	CASSLDGFSTDTQYF	TGTGCCAGCAGCTTAGATGGATTTAGCACAGATACGCAGTATTTT
TRBJ1-1	11	-	TRBV30	-	CACTITTEAFF	TGTGCCTGCACCATTACCACTGAAGCTTTCTTT
TRBJ1-5	15	TRBD1	TRBV7-9	few	CASSHGTGGHQPQHF	TGTGCCAGCAGCCACGGGACAGGGGGCCATCAGCCCCAGCATTTT
TRBJ2-7	14	-	TRBV5-1	-	CASSLDRAPYEQYF	TGCGCCAGCAGCTTGGATCGGGCCCCCTACGAGCAGTACTTC
TRBJ1-5	14	TRBD1	TRBV6-1	-	CASGPTGENQPQHF	TGTGCCAGCGGGCCGACAGGGGAAAATCAGCCCCAGCATTTT
TRBJ1-3	13	-	TRBV18	-	CASSQVFGNTIYF	TGTGCCAGCTCACAGGTCTTTGGAAACACCATATATTTT
TRBJ1-2	16	TRBD1	TRBV7-2	-	CASSPNSGTGLYGYTF	TGTGCCAGCAGCCCAAACTCTGGGACAGGGCTCTATGGCTACACCTTC
TRBJ1-2	14	-	TRBV6-2/TRBV6-3	-	CASSSGGQNYGYTF	TGTGCCAGCAGTTCCGGCGGGCAAAACTATGGCTACACCTTC
TRBJ2-1	13	-	TRBV9	-	CASSVGGGDEQFF	TGTGCCAGCAGCGTAGGAGGGGGAGATGAGCAGTTCTTC
TRBJ2-1	23	TRBD2	TRBV7-6	few	CASSYPGTSGGGAGQGQYNEQFF	TGTGCCAGCAGCTACCCCGGGACTAGCGGAGGCGGGGCCGGTCAGGGACAATACAATGAGCAGTTCTTC
TRBJ1-2	15	-	TRBV9	many	CASSVGGTANYGYTF	TGTGCCAGCAGCGTCGGGGGTACCGCTAACTATGGCTACACCTTC
TRBJ2-7	13	-	TRBV29-1	few	CSFAVSGDYEQYF	TGCAGCTTTGCCGTTTCAGGGGATTACGAGCAGTACTTC
TRBJ2-7	14	-	TRBV6-5	-	CASRSVEQEDEQYF	TGTGCCAGCAGGTCTGTGGAGCAGGAGGACGAGCAGTACTTC
TRBJ2-5	14	TRBD1	TRBV29-1	-	CSAEGQGVQETQYF	TGCAGCGCAGAAGGACAGGGTGTCCAAGAGACCCAGTACTTC
TRBJ2-5	13	-	TRBV21-1	few	CASSKGDQETQYF	TGTGCCAGCAGCAAAGGAGACCAAGAGACCCAGTACTTC
TRBJ1-2	15	TRBD1	TRBV4-3	-	CASSQETGEDYGYTF	TGCGCCAGCAGCCAAGAAACAGGGGAGGACTATGGCTACACCTTC
TRBJ2-1	15	TRBD1	TRBV5-1	few	CASSVTGSLYNEQFF	TGCGCCAGCAGCGTGACAGGGAGCCTCTACAATGAGCAGTTCTTC
TRBJ2-7	14	TRBD2	TRBV12-3/TRBV12-4	few	CASSPISGVDEQYF	TGTGCCAGCAGTCCAATTAGCGGGGTCGACGAGCAGTACTTC
TRBJ1-2	16	TRBD1	TRBV5-1	few	CASSFSLGTVNYGYTF	TGCGCCAGCAGTTTCAGTCTCGGGACAGTAAACTATGGCTACACCTTC
TRBJ1-5	13	-	TRBV4-1	many	CASSLGRDQPQHF	TGCGCCAGCAGTCTGGGACGAGATCAGCCCCAGCATTTT